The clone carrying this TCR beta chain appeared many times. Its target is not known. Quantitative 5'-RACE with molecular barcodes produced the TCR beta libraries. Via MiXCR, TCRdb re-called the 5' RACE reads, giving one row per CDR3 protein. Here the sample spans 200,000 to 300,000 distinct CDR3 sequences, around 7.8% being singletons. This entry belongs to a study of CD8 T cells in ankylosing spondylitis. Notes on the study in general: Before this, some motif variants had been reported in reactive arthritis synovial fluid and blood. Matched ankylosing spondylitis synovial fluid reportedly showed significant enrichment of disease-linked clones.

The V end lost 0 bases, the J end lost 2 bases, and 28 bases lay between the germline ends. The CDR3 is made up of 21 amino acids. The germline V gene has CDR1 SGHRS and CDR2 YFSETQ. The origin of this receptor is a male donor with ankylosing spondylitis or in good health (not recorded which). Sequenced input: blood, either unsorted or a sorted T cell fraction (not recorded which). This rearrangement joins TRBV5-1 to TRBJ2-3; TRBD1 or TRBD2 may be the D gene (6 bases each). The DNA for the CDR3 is TGCGCCAGCAGCTTGGGAAATTCCGCGTTTATCGGGGGCTCTAACACAGATACGCAGTATTTT. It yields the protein CASSLGNSAFIGGSNTDTQYF.